Given below is one TCR beta chain in context. The data derive from a study of blood T cell repertoires in COVID-19. Study at large: Samples of COVID-19 (acute and convalescent) were obtained from the United States, Italy and Spain.

Original analysis: Amplification with reference gene primers provided the estimates of nucleated cell counts. Clones were sequenced by immunoSEQ multiplex PCR, and TCRdb holds only the in-frame ones, with some missing. The V and J calls and clone size are taken from that table; D and trimming were inferred from the DNA. The sample includes about 250,000 clones, 84% of them seen just once. Sequencing input: peripheral blood. The TCR comes from a man aged 50 to 59 with active or convalescent COVID-19.

The CDR3 DNA reads TGTGCCAGCAGTTTTCCGGGGGGCCATCAGCCCCAGCATTTT. Protein product: CASSFPGGHQPQHF. The chain employs TRBV28 and TRBJ1-5; D might be TRBD1 (6 bases). There are 14 residues in the CDR3. The germline V gene has CDR1 MDHEN and CDR2 SYDVKM. The V end lost 3 bases, the J end lost 5 bases, and 11 bases lay between the germline ends.